This T cell receptor beta chain comes out of a study of T cells in Graves' hyperthyroidism and ophthalmopathy. In its sample, this clonotype was seen many times. Germline V gene data show CDR1 as SGHVS and CDR2 as FQNEAQ. The CDR3 has 16 residues. The V gene lost 5 bases and the J gene lost 2 bases, with 18 bases spanning the gap. RNA transcripts served as the template for amplifying TCR beta CDR3 regions. First-round RT-PCR with HTBI primers amplified the TCR CDR3 region. Each CDR3 protein is one row after TCRdb ran MiXCR on the multiplex PCR reads. This table has roughly 550,000 distinct CDR3 sequences, roughly 15% appearing once.

Sequences were obtained from blood. This sequence originates from a young woman with Graves' ophthalmopathy. The chain joins TRBV7-8 to TRBJ2-5; possible D gene TRBD2, 7 bases. The CDR3 nucleotides read TGTGCCAGCAGCCCCCTGCGGGGGAGGGGGCAAGAGACCCAGTACTTC. It yields the protein CASSPLRGRGQETQYF.